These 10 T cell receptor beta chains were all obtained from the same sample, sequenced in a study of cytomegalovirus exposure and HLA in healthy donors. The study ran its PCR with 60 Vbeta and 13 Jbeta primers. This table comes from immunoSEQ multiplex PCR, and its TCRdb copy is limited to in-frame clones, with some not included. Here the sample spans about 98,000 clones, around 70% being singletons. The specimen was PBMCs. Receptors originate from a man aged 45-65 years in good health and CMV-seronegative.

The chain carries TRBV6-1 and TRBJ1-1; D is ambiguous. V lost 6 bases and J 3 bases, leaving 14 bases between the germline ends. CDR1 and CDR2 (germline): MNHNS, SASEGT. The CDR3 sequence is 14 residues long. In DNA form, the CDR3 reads TGTGCCAGCAGGGGAGGTCAGCCGTACACTGAAGCTTTCTTT. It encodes CASRGGQPYTEAFF.

CDR3: CASSLDGHGGELFF. In nucleotides, the CDR3 is TGCGCCAGCAGCTTGGACGGACACGGCGGGGAGCTGTTTTTT. The genes are TRBV5-1 and TRBJ2-2; weak D call: TRBD1 (5 bases). Germline CDR1 SGHRS, CDR2 YFSETQ. The CDR3 consists of 14 residues. V was shortened by 0 bases and J by 7 bases, with 10 bases between the two germline ends.

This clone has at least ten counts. CDR3 DNA sequence: TGTGCCAGCAGCTTCCAGGCCCCGACCTATGGCTACACCTTC. Protein: CASSFQAPTYGYTF. This chain uses TRBV7-2 with TRBJ1-2; the D is unclear. This CDR3 comprises 14 residues. Trimming took off 3 bases at V and 4 bases at J, with 12 bases between the two ends. Germline V gene lookup returns CDR1 SGHTA and CDR2 FQGNSA.

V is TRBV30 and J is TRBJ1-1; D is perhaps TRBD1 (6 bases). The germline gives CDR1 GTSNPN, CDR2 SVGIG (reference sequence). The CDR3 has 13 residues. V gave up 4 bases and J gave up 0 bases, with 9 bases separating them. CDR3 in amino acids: CAWNRQVNTEAFF. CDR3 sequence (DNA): TGTGCCTGGAATCGACAGGTGAACACTGAAGCTTTCTTT.

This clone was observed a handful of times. The CDR3 is CASSKQGARETQYF. The CDR3 bases are TGTGCCAGCAGCAAACAGGGAGCCCGGGAGACCCAGTACTTC. V gene TRBV5-8 combines with J gene TRBJ2-5, with a weak D call TRBD1 (6 bases). CDR1 and CDR2 (germline): SGHTS, YDEGEE. The CDR3 loop spans 14 amino acids. V was cut by 4 bases and J by 5 bases, with 15 bases left in between.

DNA for the CDR3: TGTGCCACCCTAAACTTCGGGACTAGCGTAACCTACGAGCAGTACTTC. This encodes CATLNFGTSVTYEQYF. The chain uses TRBV6-6 and TRBJ2-7; 10 nucleotides line up with TRBD2. CDR1 is MNHNY, CDR2 SVGAGI, per germline (reference sequence). Losses at the gene ends were 10 bases for V and 2 bases for J; bases not matched to a gene: 14. The CDR3 spans 16 residues.

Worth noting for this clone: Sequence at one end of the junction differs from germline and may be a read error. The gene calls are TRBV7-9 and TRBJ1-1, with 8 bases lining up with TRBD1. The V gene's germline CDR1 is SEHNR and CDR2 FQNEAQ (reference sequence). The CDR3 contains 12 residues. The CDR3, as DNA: TGTTCCAGCGTGGTCGGGACAGGAGAAGCTTTCTTT. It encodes CSSVVGTGEAFF.

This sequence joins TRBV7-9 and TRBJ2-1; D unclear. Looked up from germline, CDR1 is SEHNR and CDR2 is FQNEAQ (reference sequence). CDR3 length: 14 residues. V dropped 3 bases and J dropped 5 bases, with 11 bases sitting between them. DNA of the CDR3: TGTGCCAGCAGCTTGGCAGGTTTCGACAATGAGCAGTTCTTC. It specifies CASSLAGFDNEQFF.

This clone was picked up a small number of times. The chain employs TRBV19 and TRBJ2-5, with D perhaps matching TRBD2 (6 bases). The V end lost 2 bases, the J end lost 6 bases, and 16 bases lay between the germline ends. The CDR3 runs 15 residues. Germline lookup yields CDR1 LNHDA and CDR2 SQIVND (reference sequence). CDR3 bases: TGTGCCAGTAGTATAAGGGTGGGCGGGGAAAAGACCCAGTACTTC. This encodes CASSIRVGGEKTQYF.

The CDR3 DNA reads as TGTGCCAGCAGCAGACGGACTGTCGGCAGAGCCTACGAGCAGTACTTC. Protein sequence: CASSRRTVGRAYEQYF. The rearrangement joins TRBV28 to TRBJ2-7, with D perhaps matching TRBD2 (5 bases). This CDR3 spans 16 amino acids. V was cut by 6 bases and J by 2 bases, with 20 bases left in between. Germline loops: CDR1 MDHEN, CDR2 SYDVKM.